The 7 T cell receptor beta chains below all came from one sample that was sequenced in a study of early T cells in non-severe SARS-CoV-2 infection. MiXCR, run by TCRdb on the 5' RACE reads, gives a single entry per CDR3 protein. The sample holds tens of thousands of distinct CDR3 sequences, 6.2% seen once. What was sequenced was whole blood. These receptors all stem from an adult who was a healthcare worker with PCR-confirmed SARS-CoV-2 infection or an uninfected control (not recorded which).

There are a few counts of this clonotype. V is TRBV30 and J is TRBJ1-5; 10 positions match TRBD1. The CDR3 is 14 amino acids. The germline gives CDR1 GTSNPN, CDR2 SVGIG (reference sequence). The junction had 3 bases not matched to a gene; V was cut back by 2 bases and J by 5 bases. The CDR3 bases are TGTGCCTGGAGTAGCGGGACAGGGGATCAGCCCCAGCATTTT. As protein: CAWSSGTGDQPQHF.

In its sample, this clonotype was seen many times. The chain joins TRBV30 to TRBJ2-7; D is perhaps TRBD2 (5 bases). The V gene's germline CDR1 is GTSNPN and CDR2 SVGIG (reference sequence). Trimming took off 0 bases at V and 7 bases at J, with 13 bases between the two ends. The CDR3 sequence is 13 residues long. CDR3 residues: CAWSVYSRGEQYF. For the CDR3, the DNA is TGTGCCTGGAGTGTTTACAGTCGAGGGGAGCAGTACTTC.

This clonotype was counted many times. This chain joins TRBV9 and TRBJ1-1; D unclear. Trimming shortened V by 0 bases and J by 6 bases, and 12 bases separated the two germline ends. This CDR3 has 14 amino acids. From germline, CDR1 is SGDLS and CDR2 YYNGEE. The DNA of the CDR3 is TGTGCCAGCAGCGTAGACCGAACCGGTGCTGAAGCTTTCTTT. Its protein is CASSVDRTGAEAFF.

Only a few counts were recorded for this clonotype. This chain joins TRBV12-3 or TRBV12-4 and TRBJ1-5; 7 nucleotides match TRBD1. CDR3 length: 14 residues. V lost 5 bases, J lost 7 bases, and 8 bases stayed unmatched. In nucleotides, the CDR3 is TGTGCCAGCAGTCCAAACAGGGGCCGACAGCCCCAGCATTTT. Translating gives CASSPNRGRQPQHF.

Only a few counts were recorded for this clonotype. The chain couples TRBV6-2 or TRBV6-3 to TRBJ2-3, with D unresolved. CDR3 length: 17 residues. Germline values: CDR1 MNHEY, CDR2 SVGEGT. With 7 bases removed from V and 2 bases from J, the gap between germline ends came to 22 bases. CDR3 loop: CASTASPGQRNTDTQYF. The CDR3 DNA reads TGTGCCAGCACCGCTTCACCCGGGCAGCGTAACACAGATACGCAGTATTTT.

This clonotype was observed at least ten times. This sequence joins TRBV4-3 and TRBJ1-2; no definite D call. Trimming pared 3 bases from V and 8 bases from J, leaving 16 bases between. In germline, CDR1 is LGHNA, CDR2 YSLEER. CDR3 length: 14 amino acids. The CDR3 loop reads CASSQDDGRNGYTF. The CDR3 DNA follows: TGCGCCAGCAGCCAGGATGACGGCAGAAACGGCTACACCTTC.

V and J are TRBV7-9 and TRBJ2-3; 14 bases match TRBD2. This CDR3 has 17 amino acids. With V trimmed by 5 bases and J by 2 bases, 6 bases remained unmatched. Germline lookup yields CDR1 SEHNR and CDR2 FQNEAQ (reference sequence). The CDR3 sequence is CASSDRTSGGYTDTQYF. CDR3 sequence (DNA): TGTGCCAGCAGCGATAGGACTAGCGGGGGGTACACAGATACGCAGTATTTT. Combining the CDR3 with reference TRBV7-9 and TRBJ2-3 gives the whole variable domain DTGVSQNPRHKITKRGQNVTFRCDPISEHNRLYWYRQTLGQGPEFLTYFQNEAQLEKSRLLSDRFSAERPKGSFSTLEIQRTEQGDSAMYLCASSDRTSGGYTDTQYFGPGTRLTVL.